This TCR beta chain was recorded in a study of tumor-infiltrating lymphocytes in primary liver carcinoma. In the study overall: There were roughly 3.65 to 7.5 million productive TCRbeta reads per sample, a yield similar across tissue types. The study's findings and limits: Relative to blood, tumors carried a significantly larger fraction of the repertoire in their top 250 clones (p = 0.039). The overlap of tumor-adjacent and tumor-blood pairs was smaller than that of tumor region pairs.

Unsorted bulk tissue, about 20-32 mg of it, served as the source for co-extraction of RNA and DNA. On this clonotype itself: The target antigen is unknown. A junction end diverges from the germline sequence, so it may reflect a read error.

Total RNA amounting to roughly 450 ng was the source from which TCR beta cDNA was made with a constant-region primer. Nested multiplex PCR, run for three rounds with slightly modified ARM-PCR, yielded TCR beta libraries. TCRdb processed the multiplex PCR reads anew with MiXCR; each CDR3 protein has one entry. Counted here are roughly 32,000 distinct CDR3 sequences, roughly 74% occurring once; the ten biggest clones make up 16%. The material sequenced was liver tumor tissue from sampling region 4. Stated subset: tumor region T4, right-lateral pole. This receptor was identified in a man between 40 and 49 years old with primary liver carcinoma and hepatitis B virus infection.

This CDR3 is CASAGLAPYIEQFF. The CDR3 nucleotides are TGTGCCAGTGCGGGACTAGCGCCATACATTGAGCAGTTCTTC. The rearrangement links TRBV19 to TRBJ2-1, with 10 bases lining up with TRBD2. The germline V gene encodes CDR1 LNHDA and CDR2 SQIVND (reference sequence). The CDR3 covers 14 residues. Full variable domain (outside the CDR3, taken from reference TRBV19 and TRBJ2-1): DGGITQSPKYLFRKEGQNVTLSCEQNLNHDAMYWYRQDPGQGLRLIYYSQIVNDFQKGDIAEGYSVSREKKESFPLTVTSAQKNPTAFYLCASAGLAPYIEQFFGPGTRLTVL.